Sequencing of this T cell receptor beta chain was carried out in a study of shared clonotypes between healthy human individuals. The assay was immunoSEQ multiplex PCR, and TCRdb's table has in-frame clones only and misses some. Of 2,100,000 or so clones listed, around 95% are singletons. The CDR3 consists of 14 residues. V dropped 4 bases and J dropped 4; count of bases not matched to a gene: 2. The V gene's germline CDR1 is MDHEN and CDR2 SYDVKM. J is TRBJ2-3 and V is TRBV28; 10 nucleotides match TRBD1. The receptor comes from a man younger than 35 in good health. The source material was naive CD4+ T cells sorted from blood. The subset denotes: CD45RA+ positively selected. The CDR3 DNA reads TGTGCCAGCAGTTCGACAGGGGGCCCAGATACGCAGTATTTT. The encoded protein is CASSSTGGPDTQYF.